These 32 T cell receptor beta chains were sequenced from one sample in a study of early T cells in non-severe SARS-CoV-2 infection. TCRdb recomputed calls from the 5' RACE reads with MiXCR, one row per CDR3 protein. Of about 67,000 distinct CDR3 sequences listed, more than 8.5% are singletons. Sample: whole blood, taken at baseline. The receptors shown here come from an adult who was a healthcare worker with PCR-confirmed SARS-CoV-2 infection or an uninfected control (not recorded which).

The gene calls are TRBV28 and TRBJ2-6; D is unresolved. Germline V gives CDR1 MDHEN, CDR2 SYDVKM. Deletions cut 0 bases from V and 0 bases from J, with 3 bases between. The CDR3 loop spans 15 amino acids. As DNA, the CDR3 is TGTGCCAGCAGTTTATGGGGCTCTGGGGCCAACGTCCTGACTTTC. Translating it yields CASSLWGSGANVLTF.

This clonotype was seen at least ten times. The gene calls are TRBV29-1 and TRBJ2-7; 8 bases match TRBD2. The CDR3 runs 12 residues. Unmatched junction bases numbered 6, after V lost 4 bases and J lost 7 bases. The germline V gene encodes CDR1 SQVTM and CDR2 ANQGSEA. The CDR3 region has the DNA TGCAGCGTTGTAGTAGCGGGAAGGGAGCAGTACTTC. Translating gives CSVVVAGREQYF.

This clonotype was counted many times. This sequence joins TRBV18 and TRBJ1-4; no clear D gene. The V gene lost 7 bases and the J gene lost 7 bases, with 13 bases spanning the gap. Germline V lookup: CDR1 KGHSH, CDR2 LQKENI. The CDR3 loop spans 13 amino acids. The CDR3, as DNA: TGTGCCAGCTTTCGATTGCGGGGTGAAAAACTGTTTTTT. This translates into CASFRLRGEKLFF.

At least ten counts were recorded for this clonotype. This chain joins TRBV28 and TRBJ1-2; 7 positions match TRBD1. The length of the CDR3 is 18 residues. V lost 3 bases, J lost 3 bases, and 16 bases stayed unmatched. Germline V lookup: CDR1 MDHEN, CDR2 SYDVKM. DNA of the CDR3: TGTGCCAGCAGTTTCCCCGACAGGGTTCTTACGGAACACTATGGCTACACCTTC. Translated, it gives CASSFPDRVLTEHYGYTF.

The CDR3 sequence: CASSQTQSSYNEQFF. In DNA, the CDR3 is TGTGCCAGCAGCCAGACACAGAGCTCCTACAATGAGCAGTTCTTC. This rearrangement joins TRBV4-2 to TRBJ2-1; no definite D call. This CDR3 comprises 15 residues. Germline assignment: CDR1 LGHNA and CDR2 YNFKEQ. Between the trimmed V and J ends, which lost 3 bases and 0 bases, there was a span of 9 bases.

This clonotype was counted a few times. The chain employs TRBV19 and TRBJ2-3, with TRBD2 matching over 7 bases. Germline V gene lookup returns CDR1 LNHDA and CDR2 SQIVND (reference sequence). CDR3 size: 14 residues. J gave up 6 bases and V 10 bases, and 13 bases lay outside the gene matches. The CDR3 coding sequence is TGTGCCACAACTTCGGGGAGGGGCGGCGATACGCAGTATTTT. It specifies CATTSGRGGDTQYF.

The chain uses TRBV6-2 or TRBV6-3 and TRBJ1-2; D call uncertain. The CDR3 is 13 residues long. Germline values: CDR1 MNHEY, CDR2 SVGEGT. V was cut by 0 bases and J by 2 bases, with 4 bases left in between. In DNA form, the CDR3 reads TGTGCCAGCAGTTACTCACGAAACTATGGCTACACCTTC. It translates to CASSYSRNYGYTF.

This clonotype was counted many times. The chain couples TRBV4-3 to TRBJ1-6, with 8 bases fitting TRBD1. CDR1 LGHNA and CDR2 YSLEER come from the germline V gene. This CDR3 has 16 amino acids. V lost 4 bases and J lost 4; bases outside the gene matches: 6. This CDR3 reads CASSPRQGSYNSPLHF. CDR3 coding DNA: TGCGCCAGCAGCCCTAGACAGGGGTCTTATAATTCACCCCTCCACTTT.

This clonotype was observed a few times. This sequence joins TRBV7-2 and TRBJ2-3, with TRBD2 matching over 8 bases. CDR3 length: 15 amino acids. V lost 1 base to trimming and J lost 3 bases; unmatched junction nucleotides: 3. Germline V CDR1 and CDR2: SGHTA, FQGNSA. CDR3: CASSLVSGSTDTQYF. Here the CDR3 DNA reads TGTGCCAGCAGCTTAGTGAGCGGGAGTACAGATACGCAGTATTTT.

The chain joins TRBV5-1 to TRBJ2-7, with TRBD1 identical over 8 bases. Germline V lookup: CDR1 SGHRS, CDR2 YFSETQ. This CDR3 region has 15 residues. The V segment lost 2 bases and the J segment 6 bases; nucleotides outside the gene matches: 10. CDR3 sequence: CASSFQGTGPLEQYF. The CDR3 nucleotides read TGCGCCAGCAGCTTTCAGGGGACAGGCCCCCTCGAGCAGTACTTC.

The rearrangement uses TRBV11-1 and TRBJ2-1; D perhaps matches TRBD2 (6 bases). Germline assignment: CDR1 SGHAT and CDR2 FQDESV (reference sequence). V was clipped by 4 bases and J by 1 base, with 14 bases between them. This CDR3 spans 16 amino acids. The CDR3 DNA follows: TGTGCCAGCAGCTCTCCTCGGGGGAGTTCCTACAATGAGCAGTTCTTC. It specifies CASSSPRGSSYNEQFF.

This clonotype was picked up many times. The rearrangement uses TRBV5-6 and TRBJ2-3; D unclear. Germline V gene data show CDR1 as SGHDT and CDR2 as YYEEEE. CDR3 length: 15 residues. Trimming left V 3 bases short and J 0 bases short, with 11 bases between. The CDR3 is CASSSRWQSTDTQYF. CDR3 in DNA: TGTGCCAGCAGCTCCCGGTGGCAGAGCACAGATACGCAGTATTTT. Full variable domain (rest looked up from reference TRBV5-6 and TRBJ2-3): DAGVTQSPTHLIKTRGQQVTLRCSPKSGHDTVSWYQQALGQGPQFIFQYYEEEERQRGNFPDRFSGHQFPNYSSELNVNALLLGDSALYLCASSSRWQSTDTQYFGPGTRLTVL.

This clonotype was counted at least ten times. The V call is TRBV12-3 or TRBV12-4, the J call TRBJ1-5; 10 bases are a match to TRBD1. V dropped 3 bases and J dropped 7; count of bases not matched to a gene: 3. This CDR3 contains 14 residues. The CDR3 region is CASSLGTGDQPQHF. DNA of the CDR3: TGTGCCAGCAGTTTGGGGACAGGGGACCAGCCCCAGCATTTT.

This clonotype came up a few times. The genes are TRBV7-9 and TRBJ2-3; no definite D call. Germline V lookup: CDR1 SEHNR, CDR2 FQNEAQ (reference sequence). The V gene lost 1 base and the J gene lost 10 bases, with 15 bases spanning the gap. This CDR3 contains 14 residues. This CDR3 is CASSLVDGLRSQYF. CDR3 DNA sequence: TGTGCCAGCAGCTTAGTGGACGGTCTACGATCGCAGTATTTT.

This clonotype was found many times. The chain is built from TRBV28 and TRBJ2-7; D may be TRBD1 (6 bases). Germline values: CDR1 MDHEN, CDR2 SYDVKM. The germline V and J ends were trimmed by 5 bases and 0 bases, with 14 bases remaining between them. The CDR3 consists of 15 residues. Here the CDR3 DNA reads TGTGCCAGCAGTACAGGGACGGCACTCTCCTACGAGCAGTACTTC. This gives the protein CASSTGTALSYEQYF.

This clonotype was detected many times. The chain combines TRBV10-3 with TRBJ2-7, with D perhaps assigned TRBD1 or TRBD2 (5 bases each). The CDR3 is made up of 12 amino acids. V gave up 4 bases and J gave up 4 bases, with 8 bases separating them. CDR1 and CDR2 (germline): ENHRY, SYGVKD. CDR3 amino acids: CAISAGPYEQYF. The CDR3 DNA reads TGTGCCATCAGTGCGGGACCATACGAGCAGTACTTC.

This clonotype turned up a few times. The V gene is TRBV28, the J gene TRBJ1-6, with D tentatively TRBD1 (5 bases). CDR3 length equals 13 residues. Germline loops: CDR1 MDHEN, CDR2 SYDVKM. V was shortened by 8 bases and J by 5 bases, with 10 bases between the two germline ends. CDR3 in DNA: TGTGCCAGCCGAGGGGTGCATAATTCACCCCTCCACTTT. This sequence encodes CASRGVHNSPLHF.

In this sample, this clonotype turned up many times. This rearrangement joins TRBV28 to TRBJ1-2; 8 bases are shared with TRBD1. The V gene's germline CDR1 is MDHEN and CDR2 SYDVKM. This CDR3 is built from 16 residues. The V segment lost 6 bases and the J segment 4 bases; nucleotides outside the gene matches: 13. The CDR3 DNA follows: TGTGCCAGCAGCTGGGAGGGACAGGCGTCGATCTATGGCTACACCTTC. It encodes CASSWEGQASIYGYTF.

This clonotype was recorded a few times. The chain is built from TRBV30 and TRBJ2-3; 10 nucleotides align to TRBD2. The V and J ends lost 5 bases and 4 bases, in that order; junction bases with no gene match: 3. This CDR3 region has 13 residues. CDR1 and CDR2 from the germline V gene are GTSNPN and SVGIG (reference sequence). The CDR3 nucleotides read TGTGCCTGGGGGACTAGCGTCCCAGATACGCAGTATTTT. As protein: CAWGTSVPDTQYF. Based on the CDR3 plus reference TRBV30 and TRBJ2-3, the full variable domain is SQTIHQWPATLVQPVGSPLSLECTVEGTSNPNLYWYRQAAGRGLQLLFYSVGIGQISSEVPQNLSASRPQDRQFILSSKKLLLSDSGFYLCAWGTSVPDTQYFGPGTRLTVL.

This clonotype was counted at least ten times. The chain joins TRBV28 to TRBJ2-3; the match to TRBD2 covers 7 bases. The trim removed 3 bases at V and 4 bases at J, leaving 7 bases unmatched. The germline gives CDR1 MDHEN, CDR2 SYDVKM. The CDR3 consists of 15 residues. CDR3 coding DNA: TGTGCCAGCAGTTTTTTCGGGAGGTTGGCAGATACGCAGTATTTT. Protein product: CASSFFGRLADTQYF.

This clonotype appeared many times. The chain links TRBV29-1 to TRBJ1-3; 8 nucleotides line up with TRBD1. CDR1 and CDR2 (germline): SQVTM, ANQGSEA. The CDR3 extends over 14 amino acids. V lost 7 bases and J lost 2; bases outside the gene matches: 7. The CDR3 sequence is CSGGDRGAGNTIYF. The CDR3 bases are TGCAGCGGGGGAGACAGGGGAGCTGGAAACACCATATATTTT.

This clonotype has a handful of counts. The rearrangement links TRBV2 to TRBJ1-4; no reliable D call. This CDR3 region has 13 residues. V was cut by 7 bases and J by 14 bases, with 20 bases left in between. Germline loops: CDR1 SNHLY, CDR2 FYNNEI. The CDR3 DNA reads as TGTGCCAGCACTCTTGGTTTGGAAGGCCTGCTGTTTTTT. Translation: CASTLGLEGLLFF.

This clonotype was seen at least ten times. The V and J genes are TRBV4-3 and TRBJ2-7, with a weak D call TRBD2 (5 bases). CDR1 and CDR2 from the germline V gene are LGHNA and YSLEER. The V end was cut by 2 bases, the J end by 2 bases, with 10 bases between. The CDR3 has 14 residues. CDR3 nucleotides: TGCGCCAGCAGCCAAAGCGGCGGAGCCTACGAGCAGTACTTC. This encodes CASSQSGGAYEQYF.

This clonotype was found many times. This chain joins TRBV20-1 and TRBJ1-2, with TRBD1 matching over 8 bases. This CDR3 is built from 14 residues. The junction had 3 bases not matched to a gene; V was cut back by 3 bases and J by 0 bases. The V gene's germline CDR1 is DFQATT and CDR2 SNEGSKA (reference sequence). The CDR3 is CSASGQGSNYGYTF. CDR3 bases: TGCAGTGCTAGTGGACAGGGATCTAACTATGGCTACACCTTC.

This clonotype turned up a few times. The rearrangement uses TRBV30 and TRBJ1-1; D ambiguous. Trimming pared 4 bases from V and 6 bases from J, leaving 12 bases between. Germline CDR1 and CDR2: GTSNPN and SVGIG (reference sequence). This CDR3 comprises 12 residues. The CDR3 bases are TGTGCCTGGACTAAGAGTAGGGCTGAAGCTTTCTTT. Its translation is CAWTKSRAEAFF.

This clonotype has only a few counts. The CDR3 sequence is CASSPAGGHGALINTEAFF. In DNA, the CDR3 is TGTGCCAGCAGCCCCGCAGGGGGCCACGGGGCCCTCATCAACACTGAAGCTTTCTTT. The chain is built from TRBV7-9 and TRBJ1-1; 8 nucleotides agree with TRBD1. Germline CDR1 SEHNR, CDR2 FQNEAQ (reference sequence). J was trimmed by 2 bases and V by 5 bases; bases with no gene match: 19. This CDR3 contains 19 residues.

Concerning this clonotype itself: This sequence may be a read error, since a much larger clone differs from it by one base. The V call is TRBV5-6, the J call TRBJ1-4; D possibly corresponds to TRBD1 (5 bases). CDR3 length: 14 residues. Germline CDR1 reads SGHDT; CDR2 reads YYEEEE. In nucleotides, the CDR3 is TGTGTCAGCAGCTCGGGGCCTGCTGGGGAAAAACTGTTTTTT. Translated, it gives CVSSSGPAGEKLFF.

The chain links TRBV5-4 to TRBJ2-1; no clear D. Trimming stripped 2 bases from V and 4 bases from J, with 7 bases between. The germline CDR1 and CDR2 sequences are SGHNT and YYREEE (reference sequence). The CDR3 covers 13 residues. The CDR3 is CASSLAMYNEQFF. CDR3 in DNA: TGTGCCAGCAGCTTAGCGATGTACAATGAGCAGTTCTTC.

The chain links TRBV29-1 to TRBJ1-2; the match to TRBD1 covers 8 bases. Germline lookup yields CDR1 SQVTM and CDR2 ANQGSEA. J lost 6 bases, V lost 4 bases, and 7 bases had no gene match. This CDR3 spans 13 amino acids. CDR3 sequence: CSVGNHRGDGYTF. The CDR3 DNA reads TGCAGCGTTGGTAATCACAGGGGGGATGGCTACACCTTC.

This clonotype has a count of ten or more. Germline and junction disagree at one end, which may indicate a read error. The rearrangement uses TRBV4-1 and TRBJ2-3, with 9 bases matching TRBD2. The CDR3 runs to 16 residues. CDR1 MGHRA and CDR2 YSYEKL come from the germline V gene. CDR3 bases: TGCGCCAGCAGCCAAACCGGGACGGTCGGGACTAGCCCCCCGGATTTT. Translated, it gives CASSQTGTVGTSPPDF.

Ten or more counts support this clonotype. The chain joins TRBV6-2 or TRBV6-3 to TRBJ2-1; the D is unclear. The CDR3 is 18 amino acids. The V end was cut by 2 bases, the J end by 0 bases, with 17 bases between. Looked up from germline, CDR1 is MNHEY and CDR2 is SVGEGT. The CDR3 bases are TGTGCCAGCAGTTACGTGAACTGGCGGTCGAGCTCCTACAATGAGCAGTTCTTC. Translated: CASSYVNWRSSSYNEQFF.

As to this clonotype: One base away lies a much larger clone, so this may be a sequencing read error. The chain carries TRBV6-5 and TRBJ1-2; TRBD1 is a possible D gene (6 bases). CDR1 and CDR2 (germline): MNHEY, SVGAGI. CDR3 size: 14 residues. The CDR3 sequence is CGSSTQDSNYGYTF. Here the CDR3 DNA reads TGTGGCAGCAGTACCCAGGACAGCAACTATGGCTACACCTTC.